The rows below give T cell receptor beta chains drawn from one sample of a study of technical replicates of blood from several donors. The assay was immunoSEQ multiplex PCR, and TCRdb's table has in-frame clones only and misses some. The sample lists approximately 70,000 clones; 90% to 95% were seen once. The sequenced sample consisted of T cells isolated from PBMCs. All receptors come from a human donor in good health. Some clones in this sample may be carry-over from other donors' samples. The CDR3 runs from the conserved cysteine through the conserved F or W. A D gene is named only where the DNA matches it firmly. A row's size may be missing; if present it is once, few, many or a size class.

TRBV6-1,TRBJ1-5,TRBD1,.,CASTHRGLRQPQHF,TGTGCCAGTACACACAGGGGCTTAAGGCAGCCCCAGCATTTT
TRBV29-1,TRBJ1-4,.,.,CSVEEASNEKLFF,TGCAGCGTTGAGGAGGCGTCTAATGAAAAACTGTTTTTT
TRBV5-1,TRBJ1-3,.,.,CASSLGGHVNGNTIYF,TGCGCCAGCAGCTTGGGGGGCCATGTTAATGGAAACACCATATATTTT
TRBV29-1,TRBJ1-5,TRBD1,.,CSVSGQAGNQPQHF,TGCAGCGTATCGGGACAGGCTGGGAATCAGCCCCAGCATTTT
TRBV2,TRBJ2-7,TRBD1,.,CASRPGQGSLQQYF,TGTGCCAGCAGGCCCGGACAGGGGTCCTTACAGCAGTACTTC
TRBV27,TRBJ2-3,TRBD2,.,CASSLTSGGGTDTQYF,TGTGCCAGCAGTTTAACGAGCGGGGGGGGCACAGATACGCAGTATTTT
TRBV10-2,TRBJ2-7,.,.,CASSGGREQYF,TGCGCCAGCAGTGGAGGGCGGGAGCAGTACTTC
TRBV14,TRBJ1-1,.,.,CASSLQGGRHTEAFF,TGTGCCAGCAGCCTACAGGGTGGAAGACACACTGAAGCTTTCTTT
TRBV5-1,TRBJ2-3,TRBD2,.,CASSLGLAGTDTQYF,TGCGCCAGCAGCTTGGGACTAGCGGGGACAGATACGCAGTATTTT
TRBV6-8,TRBJ1-1,.,.,CASRKSGSQAFF,TGTGCCAGCAGAAAATCCGGGTCCCAAGCTTTCTTT
TRBV4-2,TRBJ2-7,TRBD2,.,CASIQDTSGSYEQYF,TGTGCCAGCATCCAAGATACTAGCGGGAGTTACGAGCAGTACTTC
TRBV7-9,TRBJ2-7,.,once,CASSSAGLAEQYF,TGTGCCAGCAGCTCGGCAGGGCTTGCCGAGCAGTACTTC
TRBV6-1,TRBJ1-6,.,once,CASSEAEGYNSPLHF,TGTGCCAGCAGTGAAGCTGAGGGCTATAATTCACCCCTCCACTTT
TRBV30,TRBJ1-4,.,.,CAWSEDRKLFF,TGTGCCTGGAGTGAGGACAGAAAACTGTTTTTT
TRBV7-6,TRBJ1-1,.,.,CASSALPGGLATEAFF,TGTGCCAGCAGCGCGCTGCCGGGGGGTTTGGCCACTGAAGCTTTCTTT
TRBV28,TRBJ1-2,.,.,CASSLGSAGGGYTF,TGTGCCAGCAGTCTTGGGTCGGCTGGAGGGGGCTACACCTTC
TRBV9,TRBJ1-5,TRBD1,.,CASSTGQDSNQPQHF,TGTGCCAGCAGCACGGGACAGGATAGCAATCAGCCCCAGCATTTT
TRBV30,TRBJ2-7,TRBD1,once,CAWSQPGTGSYEQYF,TGTGCCTGGAGCCAACCCGGGACAGGGTCCTACGAGCAGTACTTC
TRBV7-6,TRBJ2-7,TRBD2,.,CASSLRASGSYEQYF,TGTGCCAGCAGCTTACGGGCTAGCGGGAGTTACGAGCAGTACTTC
TRBV7-2,TRBJ1-2,.,.,CASSPAGTNYGYTF,TGTGCCAGCAGCCCGGCCGGGACAAACTATGGCTACACCTTC
TRBV5-6,TRBJ1-2,.,.,CASSLVGPNYGYTF,TGTGCCAGCAGCTTGGTGGGCCCAAACTATGGCTACACCTTC
TRBV10-1,TRBJ2-7,.,once,CASSDRAGGSYEQYF,TGCGCCAGCAGTGACAGGGCCGGGGGCTCCTACGAGCAGTACTTC
TRBV6-1,TRBJ2-3,.,.,CASSEDDRGSDTQYF,TGTGCCAGCAGTGAAGACGATCGGGGGTCAGATACGCAGTATTTT
TRBV5-1,TRBJ2-5,TRBD2,.,CASSLGRGLQETQYF,TGCGCCAGCAGCTTGGGGCGGGGGTTGCAAGAGACCCAGTACTTC
TRBV7-3,TRBJ2-1,.,.,CASSLGRSGFSYNEQFF,TGTGCCAGCAGCTTAGGTCGGAGCGGTTTCTCCTACAATGAGCAGTTCTTC
TRBV6-5,TRBJ2-7,TRBD1,once,CASSYTGTGQFYEQYF,TGTGCCAGCAGTTATACCGGGACAGGTCAATTCTACGAGCAGTACTTC
TRBV5-1,TRBJ2-5,TRBD2,.,CASSSNSGVETQYF,TGCGCCAGCAGCTCGAATAGCGGGGTGGAGACCCAGTACTTC
TRBV21-1,TRBJ2-2,.,.,CASSTALRGTSRCTGELFF,TGTGCCAGCAGCACAGCTCTAAGAGGGACTAGTAGGTGCACCGGGGAGCTGTTTTTT
TRBV10-3,TRBJ2-3,TRBD2,once,CAISDERLAGGPSDTQYF,TGTGCCATCAGTGATGAGAGACTAGCGGGAGGGCCGTCAGATACGCAGTATTTT
TRBV27,TRBJ2-1,TRBD2,.,CASRHPTGTSLPDEQFF,TGTGCCAGCAGGCACCCTACCGGGACTAGCCTTCCGGATGAGCAGTTCTTC
TRBV5-1,TRBJ2-3,TRBD2,.,CASSVEGLAGRFTDTQYF,TGCGCCAGCAGCGTGGAAGGACTAGCGGGAAGGTTTACAGATACGCAGTATTTT
TRBV7-6,TRBJ1-4,TRBD1,.,CASSYGQGREKLFF,TGTGCCAGCAGCTACGGACAGGGGAGGGAAAAACTGTTTTTT
TRBV28,TRBJ2-3,TRBD2,.,CASSTILLTSKLSTDTQYF,TGTGCCAGCAGTACTATACTCCTGACTAGCAAACTTAGCACAGATACGCAGTATTTT
TRBV11-3,TRBJ2-7,.,.,CASPILLKTSLSSYEQYF,TGTGCCAGCCCAATACTCTTAAAAACTAGCTTGAGCTCCTACGAGCAGTACTTC
TRBV5-4,TRBJ2-7,.,.,CASTPDSSYEQYF,TGTGCCAGCACTCCTGACAGTAGCTACGAGCAGTACTTC
TRBV7-9,TRBJ2-1,TRBD2,once,CASSSDAGRVINEQFF,TGTGCCAGCAGTTCTGATGCGGGGAGGGTTATCAATGAGCAGTTCTTC
TRBV21-1,TRBJ2-1,.,.,CASSKVVRAKAYNEQFF,TGTGCCAGCAGCAAAGTGGTCAGGGCCAAAGCATACAATGAGCAGTTCTTC